These 7 T cell receptor beta chains share one sample of origin, sequenced in a study of blood T cell repertoires in COVID-19. Generated by immunoSEQ multiplex PCR, the TCRdb table keeps only in-frame clones and is missing some. The table includes more than 200,000 clones, nearly 90% detected once. Sequencing used PBMCs or T cells enriched from blood (not recorded which). The receptors stem from a young woman with acute COVID-19.

The rearrangement joins TRBV6-5 to TRBJ2-7; TRBD1 might be the D (6 bases). Germline loops: CDR1 MNHEY, CDR2 SVGAGI. The length of the CDR3 is 14 residues. Trimming shortened V by 0 bases and J by 9 bases, and 15 bases separated the two germline ends. The CDR3 sequence: CASSYSFPGTMQYF. DNA for the CDR3: TGTGCCAGCAGTTACTCGTTTCCGGGGACAATGCAGTACTTC.

The chain uses TRBV19 and TRBJ2-7; TRBD1 aligns across 9 bases. The CDR3 totals 18 residues. Germline V gives CDR1 LNHDA, CDR2 SQIVND (reference sequence). After removal of 4 bases from V and 3 bases from J, the junction contained 16 bases not matched to a gene. CDR3 region: CASSKHFTQGALVYEQYF. CDR3 sequence (DNA): TGTGCCAGTAGTAAACACTTCACACAGGGGGCCTTGGTCTACGAGCAGTACTTC.

This chain uses TRBV29-1 with TRBJ1-1, with D maybe TRBD1 (6 bases). Germline V gene data show CDR1 as SQVTM and CDR2 as ANQGSEA. V gave up 4 bases and J gave up 8 bases, with 11 bases separating them. This CDR3 region has 11 residues. CDR3 sequence: CSVGDRSEAFF. The DNA of the CDR3 is TGCAGCGTTGGAGACAGGTCCGAAGCTTTCTTT.

J is TRBJ2-5 and V is TRBV27; TRBD2 matches at 7 bases. The germline V gene encodes CDR1 MNHEY and CDR2 SMNVEV (reference sequence). This CDR3 has 14 residues. V shed 2 bases, J shed 2 bases, and the junction held 2 bases outside the gene matches. CDR3 DNA: TGTGCCAGCAGTTTAGGGGGGGATCAAGAGACCCAGTACTTC. It codes for CASSLGGDQETQYF.

This rearrangement joins TRBV5-1 to TRBJ1-3, with D possibly matching TRBD1 (6 bases). The CDR3 runs to 13 residues. Germline values: CDR1 SGHRS, CDR2 YFSETQ. The V end lost 4 bases, the J end lost 7 bases, and 12 bases lay between the germline ends. The CDR3 spells CASSPGTTNTIYF. CDR3 DNA: TGCGCCAGCAGCCCAGGGACAACTAACACCATATATTTT. The entire variable domain, with the rest obtained from reference TRBV5-1 and TRBJ1-3, is as follows: KAGVTQTPRYLIKTRGQQVTLSCSPISGHRSVSWYQQTPGQGLQFLFEYFSETQRNKGNFPGRFSGRQFSNSRSEMNVSTLELGDSALYLCASSPGTTNTIYFGEGSWLTVV.

The genes are TRBV18 and TRBJ1-4, with D perhaps TRBD1 (5 bases). Trimming removed 2 bases from V and 0 bases from J, with 10 bases in between. This CDR3 has 16 amino acids. The V gene's germline CDR1 is KGHSH and CDR2 LQKENI. The CDR3 DNA reads TGTGCCAGCTCACCATACAGGACAACAACTAATGAAAAACTGTTTTTT. Translated: CASSPYRTTTNEKLFF.

The chain has TRBV5-1 and TRBJ2-2; D ambiguous. Deletions cut 4 bases from V and 2 bases from J, with 12 bases between. CDR3 length equals 15 residues. Germline CDR1 and CDR2: SGHRS and YFSETQ. The CDR3 DNA sequence: TGCGCCAGCAGCCCACGCCAGGATAACACCGGGGAGCTGTTTTTT. This encodes CASSPRQDNTGELFF.